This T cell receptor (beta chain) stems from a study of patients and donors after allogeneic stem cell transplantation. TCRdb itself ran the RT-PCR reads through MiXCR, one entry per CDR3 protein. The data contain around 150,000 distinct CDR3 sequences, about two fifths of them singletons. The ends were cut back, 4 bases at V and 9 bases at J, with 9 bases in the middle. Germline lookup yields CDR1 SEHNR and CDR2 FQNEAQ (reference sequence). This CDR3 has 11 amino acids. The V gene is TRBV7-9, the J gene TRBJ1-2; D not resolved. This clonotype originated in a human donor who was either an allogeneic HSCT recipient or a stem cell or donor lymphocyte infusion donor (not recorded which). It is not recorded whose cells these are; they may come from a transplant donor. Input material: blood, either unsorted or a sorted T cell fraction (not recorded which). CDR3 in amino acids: CASSSLGSYTF. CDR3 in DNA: TGTGCCAGCAGCTCTCTGGGGAGCTACACCTTC.